One and the same sample provided the 30 T cell receptor beta chains below, sequenced in a study of T cells in Graves' hyperthyroidism and ophthalmopathy. Template material for amplifying TCR beta CDR3 regions consisted of RNA transcripts. The HTBI primer set was used in a first-round RT-PCR of the TCR CDR3. TCRdb used MiXCR to reprocess the multiplex PCR reads, holding one entry per CDR3 protein. The sample has around 300,000 distinct CDR3 sequences; approximately 18% are singletons. Sequencing was performed on blood. The receptor source for this set is a middle-aged man with Graves' ophthalmopathy.

The sample holds many counts of this clonotype. This rearrangement joins TRBV11-2 to TRBJ1-5; D perhaps matches TRBD1 (5 bases). Trimming shortened V by 3 bases and J by 3 bases, and 15 bases separated the two germline ends. Germline V lookup: CDR1 SGHAT, CDR2 FQNNGV. The CDR3 totals 16 residues. CDR3 bases: TGTGCCAGCAGCTTGGGATGGGACGGAGACAATCAGCCCCAGCATTTT. Encoded protein: CASSLGWDGDNQPQHF.

This clonotype was observed a handful of times. This chain connects TRBV4-1 to TRBJ1-2; 9 nucleotides align to TRBD1. This CDR3 region has 16 residues. Trimming removed 0 bases from V and 3 bases from J; junction bases left unmatched: 5. Germline V gives CDR1 MGHRA, CDR2 YSYEKL. The CDR3 here is CASSQDGGQGYYGYTF. The DNA for the CDR3 is TGCGCCAGCAGCCAAGATGGGGGACAGGGCTACTATGGCTACACCTTC.

This clonotype was seen ten or more times. The chain employs TRBV3-1 and TRBJ1-2; possibly TRBD1 for D (5 bases). The germline gives CDR1 LGHDT, CDR2 YNNKEL (reference sequence). Trimming removed 4 bases from V and 6 bases from J, with 15 bases in between. The CDR3 is 14 amino acids. The CDR3 nucleotides read TGTGCCAGCAGCCTCCGGGACGGCCTTGATGGCTACACCTTC. Translated: CASSLRDGLDGYTF. Filled out from reference TRBV3-1 and TRBJ1-2, the complete variable domain reads DTAVSQTPKYLVTQMGNDKSIKCEQNLGHDTMYWYKQDSKKFLKIMFSYNNKELIINETVPNRFSPKSPDKAHLNLHINSLELGDSAVYFCASSLRDGLDGYTFGSGTRLTVV.

This clonotype was detected a few times. V is TRBV4-1 and J is TRBJ1-2; TRBD1 matches at 9 bases. With V trimmed by 4 bases and J by 7 bases, 7 bases remained unmatched. Germline lookup yields CDR1 MGHRA and CDR2 YSYEKL. The CDR3 is made up of 14 amino acids. The CDR3 region is CASSRGQGNSGYTF. The CDR3 coding sequence is TGCGCCAGCAGCCGAGGACAGGGGAATAGTGGCTACACCTTC.

The chain is built from TRBV10-3 and TRBJ2-1; D not certain. The CDR3 extends over 13 amino acids. Per germline, CDR1 ENHRY and CDR2 SYGVKD. V dropped 8 bases and J dropped 3 bases, with 11 bases sitting between them. This CDR3 reads CAIADGYYNEQFF. DNA for the CDR3: TGTGCCATCGCCGACGGGTACTACAATGAGCAGTTCTTC.

This clonotype was observed a few times. The gene calls are TRBV15 and TRBJ2-3, with D perhaps TRBD2 (6 bases). Germline CDR1 reads LNHNV; CDR2 reads YYDKDF (reference sequence). This CDR3 is 16 amino acids long. Trimming took 8 bases from V and 1 from J, leaving 19 bases between them. The chain's CDR3 is CATRYPRGTGTDTQYF. For the CDR3, the DNA is TGTGCCACCCGCTACCCCCGGGGGACGGGCACAGATACGCAGTATTTT.

The genes are TRBV30 and TRBJ2-1, with TRBD2 as a possible D gene (6 bases). The V and J ends lost 4 bases and 7 bases respectively, with 17 bases between them. The CDR3 covers 14 residues. From germline, CDR1 is GTSNPN and CDR2 SVGIG (reference sequence). CDR3 residues: CAWKGLASLNEQFF. For the CDR3, the DNA is TGTGCCTGGAAGGGTCTAGCGAGTTTGAATGAGCAGTTCTTC.

This clonotype was observed at least ten times. The chain is built from TRBV28 and TRBJ1-6, with 7 bases aligning to TRBD1. This CDR3 spans 16 amino acids. V shed 7 bases and J 4 bases; nucleotides not matched to a gene: 10. The V gene's germline CDR1 is MDHEN and CDR2 SYDVKM. CDR3 DNA: TGTGCCAGCACCCCGACAGGGAGGCTATATAATTCACCCCTCCACTTT. The encoded protein is CASTPTGRLYNSPLHF.

The chain links TRBV7-3 to TRBJ1-2; 9 positions agree with TRBD1. Looked up from germline, CDR1 is SGHTA and CDR2 is FQGTGA. CDR3 size: 15 residues. Trimming took 5 bases from V and 3 from J; bases not matched to a gene: 7. The CDR3 coding sequence is TGTGCCAGCAGCCTGTCCGGACAGGGGTACTATGGCTACACCTTC. This translates into CASSLSGQGYYGYTF.

The rearrangement uses TRBV19 and TRBJ2-7, with 7 bases aligning to TRBD2. V shed 7 bases and J 0 bases; nucleotides not matched to a gene: 6. Germline loops: CDR1 LNHDA, CDR2 SQIVND (reference sequence). This CDR3 comprises 14 residues. CDR3 protein: CASKGSGNSYEQYF. The CDR3 DNA reads TGTGCCAGTAAGGGGAGCGGGAACTCCTACGAGCAGTACTTC.

This clonotype turned up a few times. This chain connects TRBV20-1 to TRBJ1-2, with TRBD1 identical over 8 bases. Germline assignment: CDR1 DFQATT and CDR2 SNEGSKA (reference sequence). This CDR3 comprises 14 residues. Germline trimming cut 3 bases from V and 4 bases from J; bases unmatched to any gene: 7. The CDR3 loop is CSASPGGSGYGYTF. The CDR3 nucleotides read TGCAGTGCTAGCCCAGGGGGCTCGGGCTATGGCTACACCTTC.

The chain uses TRBV12-3 or TRBV12-4 and TRBJ2-6; D is possibly TRBD1 (5 bases). The CDR3 length is 14 residues. The V end lost 7 bases, the J end lost 0 bases, and 7 bases lay between the germline ends. This chain's CDR3 is CASNRGSGANVLTF. CDR3 DNA sequence: TGTGCCAGCAATAGGGGCTCTGGGGCCAACGTCCTGACTTTC.

This clonotype appeared a few times. The rearrangement uses TRBV5-8 and TRBJ2-3; 7 bases are shared with TRBD2. This CDR3 region has 16 residues. Germline lookup yields CDR1 SGHTS and CDR2 YDEGEE. The V and J ends lost 3 bases and 4 bases, in that order; junction bases with no gene match: 11. CDR3: CASSWARGEGADTQYF. CDR3 coding DNA: TGTGCCAGCAGCTGGGCGCGAGGGGAGGGTGCAGATACGCAGTATTTT.

Comment on this clonotype: One end of the junction varies from germline; a read error may be responsible. The J gene is TRBJ2-1, the V gene TRBV2; TRBD2 matches 10 bases. Germline CDR1 and CDR2: SNHLY and FYNNEI. The CDR3 contains 18 residues. Here the CDR3 reads CAGSPSARTSGAYNEQFF. The CDR3 DNA sequence: TGTGCCGGCAGCCCTTCCGCCCGGACTAGCGGCGCCTACAATGAGCAGTTCTTC.

This sequence joins TRBV10-3 and TRBJ2-2, with 12 bases aligning to TRBD2. Trimming cost V 9 bases and J 4 bases; bases outside gene matches: 9. This CDR3 is 16 amino acids long. Looked up from germline, CDR1 is ENHRY and CDR2 is SYGVKD. The CDR3 DNA is TGTGCCATTTCCGGGACTAGCGGGTCGAGCACCGGGGAGCTGTTTTTT. Amino acids: CAISGTSGSSTGELFF.

The chain has TRBV5-6 and TRBJ2-7; D could derive from TRBD1 or TRBD2 (6 bases each). In germline, CDR1 is SGHDT, CDR2 YYEEEE. CDR3 length: 16 residues. Trimming took off 9 bases at V and 3 bases at J, with 25 bases between the two ends. CDR3 DNA: TGTGCCATCAGTCTGGAGGGGGGTAGTCGTCTCTACGAGCAGTACTTC. The encoded protein is CAISLEGGSRLYEQYF.

This clonotype was recorded at least ten times. The genes are TRBV11-2 and TRBJ2-5; tentatively, D is TRBD1 or TRBD2 (6 bases each). The V and J ends lost 0 bases and 5 bases respectively, with 13 bases between them. The CDR3 length is 15 residues. Germline CDR1 is SGHAT and CDR2 is FQNNGV. In DNA, the CDR3 is TGTGCCAGCAGCTTAGAACGGGGGCGCGGGGAGACCCAGTACTTC. It codes for CASSLERGRGETQYF.

The CDR3 bases are TGTGCCAGTACCCTCCTTCCGGGACAGGGAAACACTGAAGCTTTCTTT. Translating it yields CASTLLPGQGNTEAFF. This chain joins TRBV19 and TRBJ1-1; 9 positions agree with TRBD1. The CDR3 loop spans 16 amino acids. V shed 7 bases and J 2 bases; nucleotides not matched to a gene: 11. The germline V gene encodes CDR1 LNHDA and CDR2 SQIVND (reference sequence).

The chain recombines TRBV27 with TRBJ1-5; D is unresolved. Trimming removed 11 bases at V and 5 bases at J, with 10 bases between. The CDR3 has 11 residues. Germline CDR1 is MNHEY and CDR2 is SMNVEV (reference sequence). The CDR3 spells CASGVDQPQHF. The DNA of the CDR3 is TGTGCCTCCGGGGTGGATCAGCCCCAGCATTTT.

This clonotype was detected once. V gene TRBV20-1 combines with J gene TRBJ2-5, with 13 bases aligning to TRBD2. The CDR3 is made up of 16 amino acids. Trimming removed 7 bases from V and 2 bases from J; junction bases left unmatched: 10. Germline V gives CDR1 DFQATT, CDR2 SNEGSKA (reference sequence). CDR3 sequence: CSVGTSGVPGQETQYF. The CDR3, as DNA: TGCAGTGTAGGGACTAGCGGGGTCCCCGGGCAAGAGACCCAGTACTTC.

This clonotype was seen only a few times. CDR3 in amino acids: CASSPRGSDSPLHF. CDR3 coding DNA: TGTGCCAGCAGCCCCAGGGGAAGCGATTCACCCCTCCACTTT. The chain employs TRBV7-2 and TRBJ1-6, with D maybe TRBD1 (6 bases). V was trimmed by 5 bases and J by 8 bases, leaving 13 bases between them. The CDR3 is 14 amino acids. Germline CDR1 is SGHTA and CDR2 is FQGNSA.

This clonotype was seen at least ten times. The chain recombines TRBV27 with TRBJ2-5, with 12 bases lining up with TRBD2. There are 18 residues in the CDR3. J was trimmed by 5 bases and V by 3 bases; bases with no gene match: 13. Per germline, CDR1 MNHEY and CDR2 SMNVEV (reference sequence). The CDR3 is CASSLGSSGRAFRETQYF. The CDR3 DNA is TGTGCCAGCAGTTTGGGATCTAGCGGGAGGGCGTTCCGGGAGACCCAGTACTTC.

There are many counts of this clonotype. The chain uses TRBV18 and TRBJ2-1; TRBD2 agrees at 13 bases. Trimming cost V 4 bases and J 5 bases; bases outside gene matches: 11. The CDR3 sequence is 18 residues long. CDR1 is KGHSH and CDR2 is LQKENI in the germline V gene. CDR3 loop: CASSRLGLAGARDNEQFF. CDR3 sequence (DNA): TGTGCCAGCTCACGACTCGGACTAGCGGGAGCTCGGGACAATGAGCAGTTCTTC.

This clonotype has at least ten counts. This sequence joins TRBV30 and TRBJ2-7; D may match TRBD1 or TRBD2 (5 bases each). The CDR3 loop spans 13 amino acids. Trimming left V 5 bases short and J 0 bases short, with 11 bases between. The V gene's germline CDR1 is GTSNPN and CDR2 SVGIG (reference sequence). DNA for the CDR3: TGTGCCTGGGCCGGGACGGACTCCTACGAGCAGTACTTC. Protein sequence: CAWAGTDSYEQYF.

The rearrangement joins TRBV11-2 to TRBJ2-3; D is unresolved. This CDR3 contains 15 residues. V dropped 0 bases and J dropped 5 bases, with 12 bases sitting between them. In germline, CDR1 is SGHAT, CDR2 FQNNGV. CDR3 residues: CASSLEGTGGDTQYF. The CDR3 bases are TGTGCCAGCAGCTTAGAGGGTACGGGTGGAGATACGCAGTATTTT.

There are a few counts of this clonotype. The chain has TRBV7-2 and TRBJ1-2, with 7 bases identical to TRBD1. This CDR3 region has 16 residues. The V and J ends lost 2 bases and 4 bases, in that order; junction bases with no gene match: 10. Germline CDR1 is SGHTA and CDR2 is FQGNSA. The CDR3 loop reads CASSLKGDREPYGYTF. CDR3 nucleotide sequence: TGTGCCAGCAGCTTAAAAGGGGACAGAGAGCCCTATGGCTACACCTTC.

The V gene is TRBV7-8, the J gene TRBJ2-7; D possibly corresponds to TRBD1 (5 bases). The germline gives CDR1 SGHVS, CDR2 FQNEAQ. CDR3 length equals 15 residues. V lost 0 bases and J 0 bases, leaving 9 bases between the germline ends. The CDR3 coding sequence is TGTGCCAGCAGCTTAGCAGGGGCCAGCTCCTACGAGCAGTACTTC. This gives the protein CASSLAGASSYEQYF. The complete variable domain, with remaining parts taken from reference TRBV7-8 and TRBJ2-7, reads GAGVSQSPRYKVAKRGQDVALRCDPISGHVSLFWYQQALGQGPEFLTYFQNEAQLDKSGLPSDRFFAERPEGSVSTLKIQRTQQEDSAVYLCASSLAGASSYEQYFGPGTRLTVT.

Of note for this clonotype: Given a much more abundant clone one base away, this may be a read error. DNA for the CDR3: TGTGCCAGCACCCAATCCGGGGGCAACGAGCCGTACTTC. Translating it yields CASTQSGGNEPYF. V usage is TRBV6-2 or TRBV6-3 and J usage is TRBJ2-7, with D perhaps matching TRBD1 or TRBD2 (6 bases each). CDR3 length: 13 residues. Germline loops: CDR1 MNHEY, CDR2 SVGEGT.

This clonotype came up a few times. The J gene is TRBJ2-5, the V gene TRBV9; 8 positions match TRBD2. Germline assignment: CDR1 SGDLS and CDR2 YYNGEE. V was clipped by 4 bases and J by 5 bases; unmatched bases: 10. This CDR3 spans 15 amino acids. The DNA of the CDR3 is TGTGCCAGCAGCAGAAGCGGGAGAAATATGGAGACCCAGTACTTC. It specifies CASSRSGRNMETQYF.

This clonotype occurred a few times. This chain connects TRBV5-1 to TRBJ2-2; D unresolved. V lost 1 base and J lost 6, with 7 bases in between. This CDR3 region has 13 residues. Germline assignment: CDR1 SGHRS and CDR2 YFSETQ. CDR3: CASSLSTSGELFF. The DNA for the CDR3 is TGCGCCAGCAGCTTGTCGACCTCCGGGGAGCTGTTTTTT.